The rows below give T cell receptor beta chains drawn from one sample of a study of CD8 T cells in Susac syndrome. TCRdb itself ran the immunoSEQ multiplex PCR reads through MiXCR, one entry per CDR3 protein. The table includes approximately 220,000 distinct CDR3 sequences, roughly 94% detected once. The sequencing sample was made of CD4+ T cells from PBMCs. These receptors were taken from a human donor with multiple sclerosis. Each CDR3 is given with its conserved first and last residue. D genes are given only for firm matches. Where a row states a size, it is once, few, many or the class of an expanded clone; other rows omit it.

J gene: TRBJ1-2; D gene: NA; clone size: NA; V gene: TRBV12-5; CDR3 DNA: TGTGCTAGTGGTTTGGCCGGGTCCTATGGCTACACCTTC; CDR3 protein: CASGLAGSYGYTF
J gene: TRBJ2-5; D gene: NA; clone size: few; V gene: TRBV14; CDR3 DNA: TGTGCCAGCAGCCAAGTTGGGCAAGAGACCCAGTACTTC; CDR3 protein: CASSQVGQETQYF
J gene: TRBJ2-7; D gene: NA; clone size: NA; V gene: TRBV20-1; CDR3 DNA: TGCAGTGCTAGGTTAGGACAGCCCGGCGAGCAGTACTTC; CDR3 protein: CSARLGQPGEQYF
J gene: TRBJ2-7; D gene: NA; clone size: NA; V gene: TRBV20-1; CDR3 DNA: TGCAGTGCTAGAGGTGACCCCACGGAGTACTTC; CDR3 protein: CSARGDPTEYF
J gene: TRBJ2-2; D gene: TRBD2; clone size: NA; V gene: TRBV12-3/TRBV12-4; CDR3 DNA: TGTGCCAGCAGGGTCCGCGGGGGACACACCGGGGAGCTGTTTTTT; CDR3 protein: CASRVRGGHTGELFF
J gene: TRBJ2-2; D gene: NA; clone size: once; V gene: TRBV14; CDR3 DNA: TGTGCCAGCAGCGCACAGGGGAACACCGGGGAGCTGTTTTTT; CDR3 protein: CASSAQGNTGELFF
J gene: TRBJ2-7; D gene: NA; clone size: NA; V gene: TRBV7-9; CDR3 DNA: TGTGCCAGCAGCTTAGGTGTCTTGACCTACGAGCAGTACTTC; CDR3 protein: CASSLGVLTYEQYF
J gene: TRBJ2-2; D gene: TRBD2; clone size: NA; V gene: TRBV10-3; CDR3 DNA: TGTGCCATCAATCCGGGGGGGCGAACCGGGGAGCTGTTTTTT; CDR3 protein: CAINPGGRTGELFF
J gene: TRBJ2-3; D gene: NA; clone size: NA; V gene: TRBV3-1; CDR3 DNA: TGTGCCAGCAGCCAAGACCGGAGCCAACAGTATTTT; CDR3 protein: CASSQDRSQQYF
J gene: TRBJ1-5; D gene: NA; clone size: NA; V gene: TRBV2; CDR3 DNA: TGTGCCAGCAGTGTTGAAGGCAATCAGCCCCAGCATTTT; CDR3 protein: CASSVEGNQPQHF
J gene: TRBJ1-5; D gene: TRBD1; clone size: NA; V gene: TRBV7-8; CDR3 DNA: TGTGCCAGCAGCTTAGGTGCGACAGGGGATCAGCCCCAGCATTTT; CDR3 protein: CASSLGATGDQPQHF
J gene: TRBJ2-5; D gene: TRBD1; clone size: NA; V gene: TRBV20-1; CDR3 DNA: TGCAGTGCTAGTCGGGACAGGGGGGAGACCCAGTACTTC; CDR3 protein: CSASRDRGETQYF
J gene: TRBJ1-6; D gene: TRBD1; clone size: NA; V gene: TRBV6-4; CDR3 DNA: TGTGCCAGCAGAGCACAGGGGTTGACTAATTCACCCCTCCACTTT; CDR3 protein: CASRAQGLTNSPLHF
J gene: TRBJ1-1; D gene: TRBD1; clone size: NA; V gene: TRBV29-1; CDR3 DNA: TGCAGCGTCCCCGGGACAGAACCTATCGAAGCTTTCTTT; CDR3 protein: CSVPGTEPIEAFF
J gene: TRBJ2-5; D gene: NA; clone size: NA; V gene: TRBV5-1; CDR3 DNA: TGCGCCAGCAGTCCGGACAGAGAAGAAGAGACCCAGTACTTC; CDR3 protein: CASSPDREEETQYF
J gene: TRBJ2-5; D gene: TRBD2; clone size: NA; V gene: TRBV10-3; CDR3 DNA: TGTGCCATCAGTGCGGGACTAGCGATGGAGACCCAGTACTTC; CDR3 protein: CAISAGLAMETQYF
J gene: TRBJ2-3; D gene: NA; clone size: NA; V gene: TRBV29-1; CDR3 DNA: TGCAGCGTTGGGGCTAGGTCAGATACGCAGTATTTT; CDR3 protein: CSVGARSDTQYF
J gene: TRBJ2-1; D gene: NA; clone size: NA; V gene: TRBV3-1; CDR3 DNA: TGTGCCAGCAGTCCCGGGTTCTCGACGGTCGACAATGAGCAGTTCTTC; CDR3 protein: CASSPGFSTVDNEQFF
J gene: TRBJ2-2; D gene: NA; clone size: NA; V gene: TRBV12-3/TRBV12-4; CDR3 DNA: TGTGCCAGCAGTTTACCCTCTAGGGGCGGGGAGCTGTTTTTT; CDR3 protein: CASSLPSRGGELFF
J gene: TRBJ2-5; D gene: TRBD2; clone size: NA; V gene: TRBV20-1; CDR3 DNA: TGCAGTGCCCCGACTAGCGGGGGGGCTCTTGTGGAGACCCAGTACTTC; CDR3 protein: CSAPTSGGALVETQYF
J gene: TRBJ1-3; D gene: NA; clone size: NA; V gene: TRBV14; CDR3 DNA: TGTGCCAGCAGCCAGCCGGATTGGGGAAACACCATATATTTT; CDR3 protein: CASSQPDWGNTIYF
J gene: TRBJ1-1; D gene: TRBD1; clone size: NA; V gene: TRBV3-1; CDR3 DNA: TGTGCCAGCAGCCAAGATCCGTGGAGGGGGCAGGTCACTGAAGCTTTCTTT; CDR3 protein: CASSQDPWRGQVTEAFF